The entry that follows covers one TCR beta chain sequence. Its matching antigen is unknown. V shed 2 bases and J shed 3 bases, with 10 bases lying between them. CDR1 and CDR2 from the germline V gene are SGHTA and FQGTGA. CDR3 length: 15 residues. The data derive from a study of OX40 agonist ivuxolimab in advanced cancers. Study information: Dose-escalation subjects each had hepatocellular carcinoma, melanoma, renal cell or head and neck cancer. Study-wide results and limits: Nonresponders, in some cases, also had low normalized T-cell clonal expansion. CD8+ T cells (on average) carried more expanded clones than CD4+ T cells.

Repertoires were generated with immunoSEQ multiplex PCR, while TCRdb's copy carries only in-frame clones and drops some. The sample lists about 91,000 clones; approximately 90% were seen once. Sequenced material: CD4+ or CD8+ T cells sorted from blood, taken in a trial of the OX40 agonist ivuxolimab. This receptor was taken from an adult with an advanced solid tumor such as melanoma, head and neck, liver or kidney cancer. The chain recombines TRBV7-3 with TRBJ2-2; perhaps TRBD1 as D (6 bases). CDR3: CASSLWGRDTGELFF. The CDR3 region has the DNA TGTGCCAGCAGCTTATGGGGGCGCGACACCGGGGAGCTGTTTTTT.